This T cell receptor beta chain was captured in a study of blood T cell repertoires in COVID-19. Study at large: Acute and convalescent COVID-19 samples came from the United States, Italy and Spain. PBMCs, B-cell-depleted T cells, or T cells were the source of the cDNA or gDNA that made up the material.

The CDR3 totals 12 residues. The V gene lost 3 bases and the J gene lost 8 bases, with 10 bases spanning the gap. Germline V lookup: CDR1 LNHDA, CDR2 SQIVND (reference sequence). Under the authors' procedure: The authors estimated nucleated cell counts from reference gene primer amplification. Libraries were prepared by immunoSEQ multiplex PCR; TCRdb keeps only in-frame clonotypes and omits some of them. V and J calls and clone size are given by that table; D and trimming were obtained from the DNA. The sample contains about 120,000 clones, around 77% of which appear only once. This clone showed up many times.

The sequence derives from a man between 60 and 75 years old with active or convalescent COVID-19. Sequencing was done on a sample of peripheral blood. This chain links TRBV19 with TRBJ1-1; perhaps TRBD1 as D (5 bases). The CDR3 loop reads CASSISAGEAFF. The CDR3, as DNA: TGTGCCAGTAGTATCTCGGCAGGGGAAGCTTTCTTT.